These 14 T cell receptor beta chains originate from one sample sequenced in a study of OX40 agonist ivuxolimab in advanced cancers. Method: immunoSEQ multiplex PCR; TCRdb's copy keeps in-frame clones and lacks some. The profile shows more than 50,000 clones, over 80% of them singletons. The source material was CD4+ or CD8+ T cells sorted from blood, sampled in a trial of the OX40 agonist ivuxolimab. The source is an adult with an advanced solid tumor such as melanoma, head and neck, liver or kidney cancer.

This chain uses TRBV7-9 with TRBJ2-7, with a weak D call TRBD1 (6 bases). CDR3 length: 14 amino acids. Looked up from germline, CDR1 is SEHNR and CDR2 is FQNEAQ (reference sequence). Trimming cost V 5 bases and J 0 bases, with 11 bases left between them. The CDR3 DNA is TGTGCCAGCAGCGGAACAGGGACCTCCTACGAGCAGTACTTC. Amino acid sequence: CASSGTGTSYEQYF.

This chain links TRBV11-2 with TRBJ2-7; D call uncertain. Trimming removed 4 bases at V and 2 bases at J, with 18 bases between. In germline, CDR1 is SGHAT, CDR2 FQNNGV. The CDR3 consists of 16 residues. The CDR3 region has the DNA TGTGCCAGCAGCTCCCACTCCAGACGGGCCGCCTACGAGCAGTACTTC. This codes for CASSSHSRRAAYEQYF.

Concerning this clone itself: The junction differs from germline at one of its ends, possibly a read error. The chain couples TRBV19 to TRBJ2-7, with TRBD2 matching 9 bases. The CDR3 totals 13 residues. The germline gives CDR1 LNHDA, CDR2 SQIVND (reference sequence). The CDR3 loop is CASSSGSSYEQYF. Written as DNA, the CDR3 is TGTGCCAGCAGTAGCGGGAGCTCCTACGAGCAGTACTTC.

CDR3 DNA sequence: TGTGCCAGCAGCCCTAGGTTCACCGGGGAGCTGTTTTTT. Its translation: CASSPRFTGELFF. The chain links TRBV5-6 to TRBJ2-2; D ambiguous. This CDR3 is 13 amino acids long. Germline assignment: CDR1 SGHDT and CDR2 YYEEEE. Between the trimmed V and J ends, which lost 4 bases and 4 bases, there was a span of 8 bases. Full variable domain (remainder filled in from reference TRBV5-6 and TRBJ2-2): DAGVTQSPTHLIKTRGQQVTLRCSPKSGHDTVSWYQQALGQGPQFIFQYYEEEERQRGNFPDRFSGHQFPNYSSELNVNALLLGDSALYLCASSPRFTGELFFGEGSRLTVL.

This clone has just one count. The rearrangement joins TRBV21-1 to TRBJ2-2; TRBD1, the table's D call, was not compared with the DNA. TRBV21-1 is reported as a pseudogene. CDR3 length equals 16 residues. This CDR3 reads CASSNGAGANTGELFF. In nucleotides, the CDR3 is TGTGCCAGCAGCAATGGAGCAGGGGCGAACACCGGGGAGCTGTTTTTT.

This clone was observed a single time. This chain connects TRBV9 to TRBJ1-1; D is unresolved. V was clipped by 0 bases and J by 7 bases, with 10 bases between them. This CDR3 is built from 13 residues. In germline, CDR1 is SGDLS, CDR2 YYNGEE. For the CDR3, the DNA is TGTGCCAGCAGCGTAGGGGGTTTAAATGAAGCTTTCTTT. Protein: CASSVGGLNEAFF.

The chain uses TRBV11-1 and TRBJ2-1, with 7 nucleotides matching TRBD1. CDR1 is SGHAT, CDR2 FQDESV, per germline (reference sequence). CDR3 length: 15 amino acids. The V and J ends lost 3 bases and 5 bases, in that order; junction bases with no gene match: 7. The CDR3 reads CASSLEGQENNEQFF. In DNA form, the CDR3 reads TGTGCCAGCAGCTTGGAAGGACAGGAAAACAATGAGCAGTTCTTC.

The chain links TRBV19 to TRBJ2-7, with D tentatively TRBD1 (6 bases). This CDR3 has 13 residues. Germline V lookup: CDR1 LNHDA, CDR2 SQIVND (reference sequence). The V gene lost 3 bases and the J gene lost 6 bases, with 12 bases spanning the gap. DNA for the CDR3: TGTGCCAGTAGTATGTACAGGGAATCCGAGCAGTACTTC. This encodes CASSMYRESEQYF.

This clone was seen a few times. The genes are TRBV7-2 and TRBJ1-5; a weak D match, TRBD1 (5 bases). V was shortened by 5 bases and J by 10 bases, with 18 bases between the two germline ends. Germline assignment: CDR1 SGHTA and CDR2 FQGNSA. CDR3 length equals 14 residues. The chain's CDR3 is CASSLANMDNPQHF. The CDR3 bases are TGTGCCAGCAGCCTCGCCAATATGGACAATCCCCAGCATTTT.

The gene calls are TRBV19 and TRBJ1-6; 9 bases map to TRBD1. The V and J ends lost 9 bases and 5 bases, in that order; junction bases with no gene match: 2. The CDR3 covers 13 residues. CDR1 and CDR2 from the germline V gene are LNHDA and SQIVND (reference sequence). The CDR3 DNA reads TGTGCCAGCCGGACAGGGGATAATTCACCCCTCCACTTT. Amino acid sequence: CASRTGDNSPLHF.

The rearrangement links TRBV15 to TRBJ2-2, with 10 bases lining up with TRBD2. Germline assignment: CDR1 LNHNV and CDR2 YYDKDF (reference sequence). V trimming: 8 bases; J trimming: 5 bases; junction bases outside the gene matches: 14. The CDR3 loop spans 17 amino acids. CDR3 protein: CATGDPSGRGLTGELFF. CDR3 nucleotides: TGTGCCACCGGTGATCCTAGCGGGAGAGGATTGACCGGGGAGCTGTTTTTT.

The chain couples TRBV5-1 to TRBJ1-1; D remains unclear. This CDR3 has 11 residues. V gave up 2 bases and J gave up 4 bases, with 3 bases separating them. Germline V gives CDR1 SGHRS, CDR2 YFSETQ. For the CDR3, the DNA is TGCGCCAGCAGCTTTGGCACTGAAGCTTTCTTT. Translated: CASSFGTEAFF.

This sequence joins TRBV29-1 and TRBJ2-1, with D possibly TRBD2 on 5 matching bases. This CDR3 contains 11 residues. The germline CDR1 and CDR2 sequences are SQVTM and ANQGSEA. V dropped 8 bases and J dropped 10 bases, with 15 bases sitting between them. The CDR3 coding sequence is TGCAGCATCTATGCGACGGGGGAGCAGTTCTTC. This encodes CSIYATGEQFF.

The chain has TRBV7-8 and TRBJ2-1; TRBD2 agrees at 12 bases. The germline CDR1 and CDR2 sequences are SGHVS and FQNEAQ. Losses at the gene ends were 1 base for V and 4 bases for J; bases not matched to a gene: 2. The CDR3 totals 16 residues. CDR3 DNA: TGTGCCAGCAGCTTAGGGACTAGCGGGACTTACAATGAGCAGTTCTTC. Protein product: CASSLGTSGTYNEQFF. The variable domain in full, with the rest retrieved from reference TRBV7-8 and TRBJ2-1, is GAGVSQSPRYKVAKRGQDVALRCDPISGHVSLFWYQQALGQGPEFLTYFQNEAQLDKSGLPSDRFFAERPEGSVSTLKIQRTQQEDSAVYLCASSLGTSGTYNEQFFGPGTRLTVL.